The source of this T cell receptor beta chain is a study of cytomegalovirus exposure and HLA in healthy donors. Study findings and constraints: Productive status was seen about 87% or about 30% of the time for most TCR beta V segments in an earlier analysis. Three chains linked to CMV were shown in vitro to be specific for CMV antigens.

Both 60 Vbeta primers and 13 Jbeta primers went into the PCR. This table comes from immunoSEQ multiplex PCR, and its TCRdb copy is limited to in-frame clones, with some not included. In the table there are 170,000 or so clones, about 80% of which are singletons. V was pared by 5 bases and J by 1 base, with 11 bases between. The CDR3 length is 14 residues. Germline assignment: CDR1 SGHTA and CDR2 FQGTGA. For this clone: Its antigen is currently unknown.

The receptor comes from a woman aged 45-65 years in good health and CMV-seropositive. The chain is built from TRBV7-3 and TRBJ1-1; no clear D gene. The sequenced sample was PBMCs. This chain's CDR3 is CASSPPGRNTEAFF. The DNA for the CDR3 is TGTGCCAGCAGCCCACCTGGGAGGAACACTGAAGCTTTCTTT.